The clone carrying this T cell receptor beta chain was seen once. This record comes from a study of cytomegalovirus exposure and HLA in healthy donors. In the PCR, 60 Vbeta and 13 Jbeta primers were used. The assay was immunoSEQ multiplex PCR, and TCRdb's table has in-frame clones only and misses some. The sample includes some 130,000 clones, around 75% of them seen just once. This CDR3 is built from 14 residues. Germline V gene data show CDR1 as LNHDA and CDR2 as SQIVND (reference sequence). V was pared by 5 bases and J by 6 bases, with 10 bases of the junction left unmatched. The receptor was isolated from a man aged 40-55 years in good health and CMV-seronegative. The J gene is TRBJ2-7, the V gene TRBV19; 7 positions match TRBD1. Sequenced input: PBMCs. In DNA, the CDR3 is TGTGCCAGTAGTCCCTGGACAGGCGGTGGCGAGCAGTACTTC. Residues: CASSPWTGGGEQYF.